This T cell receptor (beta chain) was sequenced in a study of high-grade serous ovarian cancer treatment subgroups. On the study more broadly: On average, approximately 14,000 reads and several thousand unique TCR beta rearrangements were obtained per sample. Study-wide results and caveats: TCR clonal relatedness correlated positively with neoantigen level. Repertoire analysis covered CDR3 alone, not CDR1 or CDR2. Tumors within one patient showed repertoire similarity of 0.11 to 0.79.

Tumor tissue was taken before any definitive surgery or chemotherapy was given. The table came from immunoSEQ multiplex PCR; TCRdb's copy has only in-frame clones and leaves some out. Of just under 4,000 clones in the sample, over 70% were seen once. Details on this clone: The antigen remains undetermined.

This CDR3 comprises 13 residues. CDR1 GTSNPN and CDR2 SVGIG come from the germline V gene (reference sequence). The ends were cut back, 7 bases at V and 2 bases at J, with 14 bases in the middle. Sequencing used tumor tissue. The receptor was derived from a human donor with high-grade serous ovarian cancer. The rearrangement joins TRBV30 to TRBJ1-1; D unresolved. CDR3 nucleotide sequence: TGTGCCTCCATAGAAGTGACTAACACTGAAGCTTTCTTT. Amino acids: CASIEVTNTEAFF.